This T cell receptor beta chain was recovered during a study of beta chain features in type 1 diabetes. Findings of the study overall: Researchers cautioned that cDNA sequencing could over-represent cells with high TCR expression.

The CDR3 has 14 residues. Trimming took 6 bases from V and 4 from J, leaving 13 bases between them. Germline V gives CDR1 LGHNT, CDR2 FRNRAP. In regard to this clone: What it binds is unknown.

What was sequenced were expressed TCRB transcripts, since all of the isolated RNA had been reverse transcribed. TCRdb's copy holds only in-frame clones and misses some; the assay was immunoSEQ multiplex PCR. The sample lists hundreds of thousands of clones, roughly a sixth occurring once. The chain couples TRBV12-5 to TRBJ2-1; D might be TRBD1 or TRBD2, each matching 5 bases. Sequencing was done on a sample of naive CD4+ T cells from blood. This sequence originates from a woman under 30 in good health. The CDR3 bases are TGTGCTAGTGGGGCCGGGACCGGATACAATGAGCAGTTCTTC. Amino acids: CASGAGTGYNEQFF.